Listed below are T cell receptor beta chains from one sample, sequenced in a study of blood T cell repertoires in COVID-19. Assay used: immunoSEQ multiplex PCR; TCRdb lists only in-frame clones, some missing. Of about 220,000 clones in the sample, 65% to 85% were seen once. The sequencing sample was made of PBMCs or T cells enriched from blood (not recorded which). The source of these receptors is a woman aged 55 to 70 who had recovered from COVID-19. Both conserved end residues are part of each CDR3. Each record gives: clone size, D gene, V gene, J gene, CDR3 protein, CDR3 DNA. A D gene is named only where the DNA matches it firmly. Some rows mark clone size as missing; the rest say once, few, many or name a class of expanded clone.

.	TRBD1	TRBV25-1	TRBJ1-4	CASSKQGAHEKLFF	TGTGCCAGCAGTAAACAGGGGGCCCATGAAAAACTGTTTTTT
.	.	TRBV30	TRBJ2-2	CAWSVQGSDTGELFF	TGTGCCTGGAGTGTACAGGGTTCGGACACCGGGGAGCTGTTTTTT
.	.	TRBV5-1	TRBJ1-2	CASSLGALNGYTF	TGCGCCAGCAGCTTAGGGGCGCTGAATGGCTACACCTTC
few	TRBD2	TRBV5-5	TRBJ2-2	CASSFTSGVGELFF	TGTGCCAGCAGCTTTACTAGCGGGGTTGGGGAGCTGTTTTTT
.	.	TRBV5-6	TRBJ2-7	CASSGAGEQYF	TGTGCCAGCAGCGGGGCTGGGGAGCAGTACTTC
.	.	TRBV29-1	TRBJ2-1	CSVGAGEGYNEQFF	TGCAGCGTTGGGGCGGGCGAGGGATACAATGAGCAGTTCTTC
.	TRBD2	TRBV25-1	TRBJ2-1	CASSEYGLAGQNEQFF	TGTGCCAGCAGTGAATATGGGCTAGCGGGACAGAATGAGCAGTTCTTC
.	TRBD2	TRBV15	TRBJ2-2	CATSRGGAGFTGELFF	TGTGCCACCAGCAGGGGAGGGGCAGGCTTTACCGGGGAGCTGTTTTTT
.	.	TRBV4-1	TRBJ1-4	CASSQGALTTNEKLFF	TGCGCCAGCAGCCAAGGAGCCTTAACAACTAATGAAAAACTGTTTTTT
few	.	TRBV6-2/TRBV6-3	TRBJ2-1	CASSYPQGWHEQFF	TGTGCCAGCAGTTATCCCCAGGGTTGGCATGAGCAGTTCTTC
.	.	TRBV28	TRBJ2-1	CASSLRSRPIGEQFF	TGTGCCAGCAGTTTAAGATCGCGGCCCATTGGTGAGCAGTTCTTC
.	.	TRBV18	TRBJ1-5	CASSPHEGQPQHF	TGTGCCAGCTCACCGCACGAGGGCCAGCCCCAGCATTTT
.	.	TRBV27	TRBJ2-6	CASGDSGGANVLTF	TGTGCCAGCGGGGATTCGGGGGGGGCCAACGTCCTGACTTTC
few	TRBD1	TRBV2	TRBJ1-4	CASRVGTDNEKLFF	TGTGCCAGCAGAGTAGGGACAGATAATGAAAAACTGTTTTTT
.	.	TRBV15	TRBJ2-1	CATSRGPGRSYNEQFF	TGTGCCACCAGCAGAGGACCGGGAAGATCCTACAATGAGCAGTTCTTC
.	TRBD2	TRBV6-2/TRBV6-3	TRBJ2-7	CASSTPGGGTYEQYF	TGTGCCAGCAGTACCCCTGGCGGGGGGACCTACGAGCAGTACTTC
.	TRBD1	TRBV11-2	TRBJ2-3	CASSFGTGADTQYF	TGTGCCAGCAGCTTCGGGACAGGGGCGGATACGCAGTATTTT
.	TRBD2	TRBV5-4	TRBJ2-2	CASSSGLAGFLGENTGELFF	TGTGCCAGCAGCTCCGGACTAGCGGGGTTCCTGGGGGAGAACACCGGGGAGCTGTTTTTT
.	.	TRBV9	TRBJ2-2	CASSVQGLNTGELFF	TGTGCCAGCAGCGTACAGGGCTTGAACACCGGGGAGCTGTTTTTT
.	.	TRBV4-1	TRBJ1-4	CASSQDRTATNEKLFF	TGCGCCAGCAGCCAAGATCGGACTGCAACTAATGAAAAACTGTTTTTT
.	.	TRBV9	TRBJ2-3	CASSETRDTQYF	TGTGCCAGCAGCGAGACTAGGGATACGCAGTATTTT
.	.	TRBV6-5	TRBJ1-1	CASLFNREAEAFF	TGTGCCAGCTTATTCAACCGGGAGGCTGAAGCTTTCTTT
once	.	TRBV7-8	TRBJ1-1	CASSASQVANTEAFF	TGTGCCAGCAGCGCCTCACAGGTAGCGAACACTGAAGCTTTCTTT
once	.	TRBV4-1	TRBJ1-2	CASSLDGNYGYTF	TGCGCCAGCAGCCTCGACGGGAACTATGGCTACACCTTC
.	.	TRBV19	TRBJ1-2	CASHPTGINYGYTF	TGTGCCAGTCACCCAACAGGCATAAACTATGGCTACACCTTC
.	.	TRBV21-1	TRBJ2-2	CASRTLADTGELFF	TGTGCCAGCAGGACACTAGCGGACACCGGGGAGCTGTTTTTT
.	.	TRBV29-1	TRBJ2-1	CSVELASEVDEQFF	TGCAGCGTTGAACTTGCTAGCGAAGTGGATGAGCAGTTCTTC
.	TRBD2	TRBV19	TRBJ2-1	CASTQRGSILNEQFF	TGTGCCAGTACTCAGCGGGGGAGTATTCTCAATGAGCAGTTCTTC
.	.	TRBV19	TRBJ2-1	CASSHPGAPNSYNEQFF	TGTGCCAGTAGTCATCCGGGAGCCCCCAACTCCTACAATGAGCAGTTCTTC
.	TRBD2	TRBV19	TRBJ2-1	CASATGGGGAWNEQFF	TGTGCCAGCGCGACGGGAGGCGGGGGGGCCTGGAATGAGCAGTTCTTC
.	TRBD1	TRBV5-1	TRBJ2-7	CASSLQGWAENEQYF	TGCGCCAGCAGCTTACAGGGGTGGGCAGAGAACGAGCAGTACTTC
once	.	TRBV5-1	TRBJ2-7	CASTIRGGSYEQYF	TGCGCCAGCACAATCAGGGGAGGGTCCTACGAGCAGTACTTC
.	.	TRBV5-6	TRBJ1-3	CASSLATGFSHGNTIYF	TGTGCCAGCAGCTTGGCGACAGGTTTCTCTCATGGAAACACCATATATTTT
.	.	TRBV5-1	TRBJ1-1	CASIPTGDTEAFF	TGCGCCAGTATCCCGACGGGGGACACTGAAGCTTTCTTT
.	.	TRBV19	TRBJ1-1	CASSIGVGITEAFF	TGTGCCAGTAGTATAGGTGTCGGGATCACTGAAGCTTTCTTT
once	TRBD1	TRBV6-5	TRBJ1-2	CASTRDRGYGYTF	TGTGCCAGCACCAGGGACAGGGGCTATGGCTACACCTTC
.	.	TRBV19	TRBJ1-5	CASSYYRDQPQHF	TGTGCCAGTAGTTACTACAGGGATCAGCCCCAGCATTTT
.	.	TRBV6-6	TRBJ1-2	CASREPGTTHGYTF	TGTGCCAGCAGGGAACCGGGAACAACTCATGGCTACACCTTC
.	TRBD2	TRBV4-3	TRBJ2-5	CASSQGTSGGKETQYF	TGCGCCAGCAGCCAAGGGACTAGCGGGGGGAAAGAGACCCAGTACTTC
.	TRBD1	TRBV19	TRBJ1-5	CASSIASTGNQPQHF	TGTGCCAGTAGTATAGCCTCGACAGGGAATCAGCCCCAGCATTTT
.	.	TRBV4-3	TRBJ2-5	CASSPGHGGETQYF	TGCGCCAGCAGCCCCGGACACGGAGGGGAGACCCAGTACTTC
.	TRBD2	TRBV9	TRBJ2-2	CASSGMGREGTGELFF	TGTGCCAGCAGCGGCATGGGCAGGGAGGGAACCGGGGAGCTGTTTTTT
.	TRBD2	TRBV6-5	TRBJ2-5	CASSRGVGQETQYF	TGTGCCAGCAGTCGGGGGGTGGGACAAGAGACCCAGTACTTC
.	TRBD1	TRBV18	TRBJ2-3	CASSPGTGRTDTQYF	TGTGCCAGCTCACCAGGGACAGGGCGCACAGATACGCAGTATTTT
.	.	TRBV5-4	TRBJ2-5	CASSLANGGKQETQYF	TGTGCCAGCAGCTTGGCCAATGGGGGGAAACAAGAGACCCAGTACTTC
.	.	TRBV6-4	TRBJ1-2	CASSAQGEAGYTF	TGTGCCAGCAGTGCTCAGGGTGAGGCTGGCTACACCTTC
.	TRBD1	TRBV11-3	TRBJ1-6	CASSSTGADSPLHF	TGTGCCAGCAGCTCGACAGGGGCGGATTCACCCCTCCACTTT
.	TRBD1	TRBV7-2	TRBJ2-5	CASSWTGVGQETQYF	TGTGCCAGCAGCTGGACAGGGGTAGGGCAAGAGACCCAGTACTTC
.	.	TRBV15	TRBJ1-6	CATSRSPKSSYNSPLHF	TGTGCCACCAGCCGTTCCCCCAAGAGCTCCTATAATTCACCCCTCCACTTT
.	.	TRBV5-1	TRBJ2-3	CASRLSLGGTDTQYF	TGCGCCAGCAGGTTAAGCCTGGGGGGTACAGATACGCAGTATTTT